The 21 T cell receptor beta chains presented below share a single source sample, sequenced in a study. TCRdb processed the 5' RACE reads anew with MiXCR; each CDR3 protein has one entry. Counted here are about 54,000 distinct CDR3 sequences, 17% occurring once; the ten biggest clones make up approximately 2.3%. Material: naive CD4+ T cells sorted from blood. Stated subset: naive CD4+ T cells, CD4+CD45RA+CD25-. Source of these receptors: a female donor with breast cancer.

This clonotype showed up just a few times. This chain uses TRBV5-1 with TRBJ2-2, with D possibly being TRBD1 (6 bases). This CDR3 spans 17 amino acids. The V end lost 4 bases, the J end lost 2 bases, and 18 bases lay between the germline ends. Germline values: CDR1 SGHRS, CDR2 YFSETQ. This CDR3 reads CASSNGTYFFNTGELFF. CDR3 DNA sequence: TGCGCCAGCAGCAACGGGACATATTTTTTCAACACCGGGGAGCTGTTTTTT.

The V and J genes are TRBV12-3 or TRBV12-4 and TRBJ2-2; D is unresolved. V dropped 2 bases and J dropped 0 bases, with 7 bases sitting between them. There are 15 residues in the CDR3. This CDR3 reads CASSLRRPNTGELFF. CDR3 DNA: TGTGCCAGCAGTTTACGGCGGCCGAACACCGGGGAGCTGTTTTTT.

The CDR3 region has the DNA TGCAGTGCCCCCTTTCGGGGGGGTAGTGAAAAACTGTTTTTT. This gives the protein CSAPFRGGSEKLFF. This chain uses TRBV20-1 with TRBJ1-4, with D perhaps TRBD1 (5 bases). The V end lost 6 bases, the J end lost 7 bases, and 18 bases lay between the germline ends. CDR3 length: 14 residues. Germline CDR1 and CDR2: DFQATT and SNEGSKA (reference sequence).

In regard to this clonotype: A clone one base away is much larger, so this may be a read error. Given the absence of the conserved phenylalanine or tryptophan at the CDR3 end, a read error is likely. This chain uses TRBV20-1 with TRBJ2-1; D may be TRBD1 (5 bases). The CDR3 consists of 14 residues. Trimming pared 7 bases from V and 4 bases from J, leaving 17 bases between. Germline CDR1 reads DFQATT; CDR2 reads SNEGSKA (reference sequence). The DNA of the CDR3 is TGCAGTGGCCGACCGAGACAGAGATACAATGAGCAGTTCGTC. Translated, it gives CSGRPRQRYNEQFV.

Of note for this clonotype: Possible read error: a much larger clone is one base away. The V gene is TRBV5-1, the J gene TRBJ1-1; D is perhaps TRBD1 (5 bases). The CDR3 covers 14 residues. The germline CDR1 and CDR2 sequences are SGHRS and YFSETQ. V lost 6 bases and J lost 5, with 17 bases in between. CDR3 sequence (DNA): TGCGCCAGCAAAGAGTTGGGGGGGAGGACTGAAGCTTTCTTT. Translation: CASKELGGRTEAFF.

This chain uses TRBV9 with TRBJ1-2; the D gene is possibly TRBD1 (5 bases). Germline lookup yields CDR1 SGDLS and CDR2 YYNGEE. The CDR3 is made up of 15 amino acids. With 4 bases removed from V and 8 bases from J, the gap between germline ends came to 21 bases. As DNA, the CDR3 is TGTGCCAGCAGCCTTCAGGGTCACCCACCACGGGGCTACACCTTC. It translates to CASSLQGHPPRGYTF.

This clonotype was observed a handful of times. The chain couples TRBV4-1 to TRBJ2-4; 12 bases fit TRBD2. V was pared by 0 bases and J by 6 bases, with 6 bases of the junction left unmatched. Germline-derived CDR1 and CDR2 are MGHRA and YSYEKL. This CDR3 contains 17 residues. DNA for the CDR3: TGCGCCAGCAGCCAAGAGCGACTAGCGGGAGTGGTAAACATTCAGTACTTC. It specifies CASSQERLAGVVNIQYF.

In regard to this clonotype: The junction does not match germline at one end; this may be a read error. V usage is TRBV6-5 and J usage is TRBJ2-7; possibly TRBD1 for D (6 bases). This CDR3 contains 13 residues. In germline, CDR1 is MNHEY, CDR2 SVGAGI. In DNA, the CDR3 is TGTGCCACCCGGGACAAGGTTCTCTCCGAGCAGTACTTT. It encodes CATRDKVLSEQYF.

The rearrangement uses TRBV6-1 and TRBJ1-1; D not resolved. V lost 5 bases and J 1 base, leaving 14 bases between the germline ends. The CDR3 contains 15 residues. Germline CDR1 MNHNS, CDR2 SASEGT. CDR3: CASSIPPGGNTEAFF. CDR3 DNA sequence: TGTGCCAGCAGTATTCCCCCAGGCGGGAACACTGAAGCTTTCTTT.

Comment on this clonotype: Since a much larger clone is just one base distant, this may be a read error. This chain links TRBV5-1 with TRBJ2-3, with a possible D match to TRBD2 (5 bases). This CDR3 region has 15 residues. CDR1 and CDR2 (germline): SGHRS, YFSETQ. Between the trimmed V and J ends, which lost 1 base and 0 bases, there was a span of 9 bases. The CDR3 region is CASSLLGGSTDTQYF. In DNA form, the CDR3 reads TGCGCCAGCAGCTTGCTAGGCGGGAGCACAGATACGCAGTATTTT.

The rearrangement uses TRBV7-8 and TRBJ1-5, with a tentative D call TRBD1 (5 bases). V lost 6 bases, J lost 1 base, and 7 bases lay in between. CDR3 size: 13 residues. Germline CDR1 and CDR2: SGHVS and FQNEAQ. CDR3 region: CASRGDSNQPQHF. As DNA, the CDR3 is TGTGCCAGCAGGGGGGACAGCAATCAGCCCCAGCATTTT. The full variable domain, completed using reference TRBV7-8 and TRBJ1-5, is GAGVSQSPRYKVAKRGQDVALRCDPISGHVSLFWYQQALGQGPEFLTYFQNEAQLDKSGLPSDRFFAERPEGSVSTLKIQRTQQEDSAVYLCASRGDSNQPQHFGDGTRLSIL.

For this clonotype: The germline gene is not matched at one end of the junction; a read error may be the cause. CDR3 coding DNA: TGTGCCGGCAGACAAACAGGGTACAATGAAAAACTGTTTTTT. Translating gives CAGRQTGYNEKLFF. The V gene is TRBV28, the J gene TRBJ1-4; TRBD1 is a possible D gene (6 bases). The germline gives CDR1 MDHEN, CDR2 SYDVKM. The CDR3 runs 14 residues.

The rearrangement joins TRBV2 to TRBJ2-3; TRBD2 matches 9 bases. CDR3 size: 15 residues. Per the germline V gene, CDR1 is SNHLY and CDR2 is FYNNEI. J was trimmed by 2 bases and V by 7 bases; bases with no gene match: 7. CDR3 bases: TGTGCCAGCATTGGTTCTAGCGGGATCACAGATACGCAGTATTTT. This gives the protein CASIGSSGITDTQYF.

The chain is built from TRBV21-1 and TRBJ2-7. TRBV21-1 is a documented pseudogene. The CDR3 has 14 residues. In DNA, the CDR3 is TGTGCCAGCAGCAATTCGACGAGTTCCTACGAGCAGTACTTC. Residues: CASSNSTSSYEQYF.

This clonotype has only a few counts. The chain uses TRBV15 and TRBJ2-5; D remains unclear. This CDR3 has 13 amino acids. Germline CDR1 and CDR2: LNHNV and YYDKDF (reference sequence). The V gene lost 0 bases and the J gene lost 2 bases, with 4 bases spanning the gap. The CDR3 region has the DNA TGTGCCACCAGCAGAGAGTTACAAGAGACCCAGTACTTC. This translates into CATSRELQETQYF.

This clonotype was found many times. The gene calls are TRBV15 and TRBJ2-7, with D possibly matching TRBD2 (6 bases). V was trimmed by 0 bases and J by 5 bases, leaving 11 bases between them. CDR1 is LNHNV, CDR2 YYDKDF, per germline (reference sequence). There are 14 residues in the CDR3. The CDR3 coding sequence is TGTGCCACCAGCAGAGACAGGAGGGGCCACGAGCAGTACTTC. Translated: CATSRDRRGHEQYF.

This clonotype was picked up a small number of times. In nucleotides, the CDR3 is TGTGCCAGCAGCCCCGGACTACCTCTCAGCACAGATACGCAGTATTTT. It specifies CASSPGLPLSTDTQYF. The chain uses TRBV7-8 and TRBJ2-3, with D perhaps TRBD2 (6 bases). Trimming removed 5 bases from V and 0 bases from J, with 15 bases in between. This CDR3 comprises 16 residues. Germline V gene lookup returns CDR1 SGHVS and CDR2 FQNEAQ.

This clonotype was observed at least ten times. The chain uses TRBV5-1 and TRBJ2-1; D might be TRBD2 (5 bases). The germline V and J ends were trimmed by 7 bases and 7 bases, with 18 bases remaining between them. The CDR3 contains 14 residues. Germline CDR1 and CDR2: SGHRS and YFSETQ. CDR3 DNA: TGCGCCAGCGGACTTGAGAGGAGAGGTAATGAGCAGTTCTTC. Translation: CASGLERRGNEQFF.

The V call is TRBV5-1, the J call TRBJ2-3; TRBD2 agrees at 12 bases. There are 16 residues in the CDR3. Germline trimming cut 2 bases from V and 6 bases from J; bases unmatched to any gene: 7. Germline V gene data show CDR1 as SGHRS and CDR2 as YFSETQ. As DNA, the CDR3 is TGCGCCAGCAGCTTAGGCGGACTAGCGGGGAAGGATACGCAGTATTTT. It codes for CASSLGGLAGKDTQYF.

The sample holds many counts of this clonotype. The J gene is TRBJ1-2, the V gene TRBV4-1; 11 bases are a match to TRBD1. This CDR3 is 15 amino acids long. V lost 1 base and J lost 2; bases outside the gene matches: 0. Germline V gene lookup returns CDR1 MGHRA and CDR2 YSYEKL. DNA of the CDR3: TGCGCCAGCAGCCAAGGGACAGGGGGCAACTATGGCTACACCTTC. Residues: CASSQGTGGNYGYTF.

This clonotype was picked up a small number of times. The chain couples TRBV4-1 to TRBJ1-1; D gene uncertain. The V end lost 0 bases, the J end lost 6 bases, and 11 bases lay between the germline ends. Germline assignment: CDR1 MGHRA and CDR2 YSYEKL. The CDR3 has 14 residues. CDR3 region: CASSQDTARAEAFF. CDR3 in DNA: TGCGCCAGCAGCCAAGATACTGCTAGGGCTGAAGCTTTCTTT.